One T cell receptor (beta chain) is described in this entry. Its antigen remains unidentified. The J segment lost 3 bases and the V segment lost 0 bases, leaving 3 bases of the junction unmatched. In germline, CDR1 is SGDLS, CDR2 YYNGEE. The CDR3 loop spans 15 amino acids. These data belong to a study of identical twins. cDNA carried unique molecular identifiers, and a universal primer site was added by template switching. A single record per CDR3 protein comes from TCRdb applying MiXCR to the 5' RACE reads. The repertoire includes approximately 700,000 distinct CDR3 sequences, around 5.7% of them detected once, and approximately 2% sits in the top ten. Points from the study as a whole: Insertion counts were lower in abundant cord blood beta clonotypes, a trend that memory repertoires did not show. A cross-sectional statistical analysis, not follow-up of the same donors, supported the conclusions.

The chain couples TRBV9 to TRBJ2-7; 10 nucleotides line up with TRBD2. This TCR was sampled from a man between 18 and 35 years old in good health. The sample taken for sequencing was naive T cells sorted from blood. The CDR3 is CASSVDGTSDYEQYF. The CDR3 nucleotides are TGTGCCAGCAGCGTAGATGGGACTAGCGACTACGAGCAGTACTTC.